These 29 T cell receptor beta chains were all obtained from the same sample, sequenced in a study of T cell responses to AZD1222 COVID-19 vaccine. Sequencing was performed with immunoSEQ multiplex PCR; in TCRdb, only in-frame clones are kept and a portion is missing. The table records some 170,000 clones, roughly nine tenths of them present only once. Sequencing used peripheral blood, obtained on day 0 of AZD1222 vaccination. The receptors shown here come from an adult in good health.

This sequence joins TRBV14 and TRBJ2-3, with D possibly TRBD2 on 6 matching bases. V was cut by 1 base and J by 6 bases, with 20 bases left in between. Germline V gene data show CDR1 as SGHDN and CDR2 as FVKESK. This CDR3 is built from 17 residues. CDR3 residues: CASSQVLSGLLGDTQYF. For the CDR3, the DNA is TGTGCCAGCAGCCAAGTGTTATCGGGACTCCTTGGGGATACGCAGTATTTT.

To note about this clone: Other DNA sequences of this sample code for an identical CDR3. The chain is built from TRBV20-1 and TRBJ2-7; no firm D call. The CDR3 is made up of 11 amino acids. Germline CDR1 reads DFQATT; CDR2 reads SNEGSKA (reference sequence). V lost 3 bases, J lost 1 base, and 4 bases lay in between. CDR3 amino acids: CSARGSYEQYF. The CDR3 DNA is TGCAGTGCTAGGGGGTCCTACGAGCAGTACTTC.

The chain is built from TRBV11-2 and TRBJ2-7; unclear D gene. Germline V lookup: CDR1 SGHAT, CDR2 FQNNGV. V was cut by 3 bases and J by 2 bases, with 5 bases left in between. The CDR3 loop spans 12 amino acids. Here the CDR3 reads CASSFLAYEQYF. DNA for the CDR3: TGTGCCAGCAGCTTCCTAGCCTACGAGCAGTACTTC.

V and J are TRBV29-1 and TRBJ2-1, with 10 bases that match TRBD1. J lost 9 bases, V lost 7 bases, and 6 bases had no gene match. The CDR3 runs to 12 residues. Per germline, CDR1 SQVTM and CDR2 ANQGSEA. CDR3 amino acids: CSAGTGAGEQFF. In nucleotides, the CDR3 is TGCAGCGCCGGGACAGGGGCCGGTGAGCAGTTCTTC.

J is TRBJ2-1 and V is TRBV11-3; 9 bases match TRBD1. Germline V lookup: CDR1 SGHNT, CDR2 YENEEA. The ends lost 5 bases at V and 7 bases at J; junction bases unmatched: 6. The CDR3 length is 14 residues. The CDR3 nucleotides read TGTGCCAGCAGCCCCCCCGGGACAGGGAATGAGCAGTTCTTC. Translation gives CASSPPGTGNEQFF.

The chain couples TRBV6-5 to TRBJ1-2; weak D call: TRBD1 (5 bases). In germline, CDR1 is MNHEY, CDR2 SVGAGI. Between the trimmed V and J ends, which lost 4 bases and 0 bases, there was a span of 12 bases. CDR3 length equals 15 residues. CDR3 bases: TGTGCCAGCAGTTGGGGACTCTCAGCTAACTATGGCTACACCTTC. Its translation: CASSWGLSANYGYTF.

The rearrangement joins TRBV27 to TRBJ2-3; D unclear. The CDR3 loop spans 14 amino acids. Germline V gene sequence: CDR1 MNHEY, CDR2 SMNVEV (reference sequence). The V and J ends lost 2 bases and 2 bases respectively, with 8 bases between them. The CDR3 here is CASSLKVFTDTQYF. The CDR3 coding sequence is TGTGCCAGCAGTTTAAAAGTCTTCACAGATACGCAGTATTTT.

The rearrangement joins TRBV5-1 to TRBJ2-2; 9 bases align to TRBD2. Germline V gene sequence: CDR1 SGHRS, CDR2 YFSETQ. Unmatched junction bases numbered 6, after V lost 5 bases and J lost 7 bases. This CDR3 region has 14 residues. The DNA of the CDR3 is TGCGCCAGCAGTTTAGCGGGAGAGGTCGGGGAGCTGTTTTTT. Its protein is CASSLAGEVGELFF. The variable domain in full, completed from reference TRBV5-1 and TRBJ2-2, reads KAGVTQTPRYLIKTRGQQVTLSCSPISGHRSVSWYQQTPGQGLQFLFEYFSETQRNKGNFPGRFSGRQFSNSRSEMNVSTLELGDSALYLCASSLAGEVGELFFGEGSRLTVL.

The gene calls are TRBV6-5 and TRBJ2-1; D is uncertain. V shed 7 bases and J shed 0 bases, with 13 bases lying between them. The length of the CDR3 is 15 residues. Germline CDR1 reads MNHEY; CDR2 reads SVGAGI. CDR3 in DNA: TGTGCCAGCACCCATCGAAGCCACTCCTACAATGAGCAGTTCTTC. Its protein is CASTHRSHSYNEQFF.

The V call is TRBV6-5, the J call TRBJ1-5, with TRBD1 matching over 10 bases. The V and J ends lost 6 bases and 4 bases, in that order; junction bases with no gene match: 3. The CDR3 is made up of 14 amino acids. Germline V gene lookup returns CDR1 MNHEY and CDR2 SVGAGI. The CDR3: CASRGQGTNQPQHF. In DNA, the CDR3 is TGTGCCAGCAGGGGACAGGGGACAAATCAGCCCCAGCATTTT.

The V call is TRBV6-6, the J call TRBJ1-5; possible D gene TRBD1, 5 bases. V gave up 5 bases and J gave up 2 bases, with 10 bases separating them. Germline CDR1 is MNHNY and CDR2 is SVGAGI (reference sequence). CDR3 length: 14 amino acids. CDR3 sequence: CASSPTVGNQPQHF. The CDR3 region has the DNA TGTGCCAGCAGTCCGACAGTTGGCAATCAGCCCCAGCATTTT.

The DNA of the CDR3 is TGTGCCAGCATCCGGGGGGGGGCCTTTACCTATGGCTACACCTTC. Its protein product is CASIRGGAFTYGYTF. The rearrangement uses TRBV2 and TRBJ1-2; a possible D gene is TRBD1 (6 bases). CDR3 size: 15 residues. V lost 7 bases and J lost 4, with 19 bases in between. Germline assignment: CDR1 SNHLY and CDR2 FYNNEI.

The gene calls are TRBV5-1 and TRBJ2-2; D ambiguous. V shed 4 bases and J shed 10 bases, with 11 bases lying between them. Germline CDR1 is SGHRS and CDR2 is YFSETQ. The CDR3 consists of 12 residues. Written as DNA, the CDR3 is TGCGCCAGCAGCCTCGGGTTTTTGGAGCTGTTTTTT. It translates to CASSLGFLELFF.

To note about this clone: Other DNA sequences in this sample translate to the same CDR3. V gene TRBV3-1 (or the pseudogene TRBV3-2) combines with J gene TRBJ1-5; no reliable D call. Deletions cut 0 bases from V and 7 bases from J, with 4 bases between. The germline gives CDR1 LGHDT, CDR2 YNNKEL (reference sequence). The CDR3 covers 12 residues. The CDR3 loop is CASSQDGQPQHF. In DNA, the CDR3 is TGTGCCAGCAGCCAAGACGGACAGCCCCAGCATTTT.

The genes are TRBV5-1 and TRBJ2-7; TRBD2 matches 7 bases. The CDR3 runs to 14 residues. V was pared by 4 bases and J by 4 bases, with 8 bases of the junction left unmatched. Per the germline V gene, CDR1 is SGHRS and CDR2 is YFSETQ. The CDR3 coding sequence is TGCGCCAGCAGCCGAACCGGGGGAGGGTACGAGCAGTACTTC. Protein product: CASSRTGGGYEQYF.

The chain couples TRBV7-9 to TRBJ2-1; 7 bases line up with TRBD2. Germline V gene lookup returns CDR1 SEHNR and CDR2 FQNEAQ (reference sequence). The CDR3 length is 16 residues. V lost 5 bases and J lost 10; bases outside the gene matches: 17. Here the CDR3 reads CASSPLWLAASSEQFF. Written as DNA, the CDR3 is TGTGCCAGCAGCCCGCTTTGGCTAGCGGCTTCGTCCGAGCAGTTCTTC.

This rearrangement joins TRBV29-1 to TRBJ2-2; 7 bases fit TRBD2. The V gene end was trimmed by 4 bases and the J gene end by 5 bases; junction bases not matched to a gene: 7. The germline CDR1 and CDR2 sequences are SQVTM and ANQGSEA. This CDR3 is 14 amino acids long. The DNA of the CDR3 is TGCAGCGTTGCTTTACTAGCGTCTACCGGGGAGCTGTTTTTT. Translating gives CSVALLASTGELFF.

The CDR3 nucleotides read TGCAGCGTAGCCAGGGACCACACTGAAGCTTTCTTT. Encoded protein: CSVARDHTEAFF. The chain has TRBV29-1 and TRBJ1-1; TRBD1 might be the D (5 bases). The CDR3 extends over 12 amino acids. Germline V CDR1 and CDR2: SQVTM, ANQGSEA. V was pared by 6 bases and J by 3 bases, with 11 bases between.

This chain links TRBV27 with TRBJ1-1, with D possibly matching TRBD1 (5 bases). Looked up from germline, CDR1 is MNHEY and CDR2 is SMNVEV (reference sequence). The CDR3 has 15 residues. V lost 6 bases and J lost 1, with 15 bases in between. The CDR3 protein is CASRPTLQGNTEAFF. The CDR3 region has the DNA TGTGCCAGCAGGCCTACTCTGCAGGGGAACACTGAAGCTTTCTTT.

The chain joins TRBV5-1 to TRBJ2-3, with 14 bases identical to TRBD2. The V segment lost 5 bases and the J segment 1 base; nucleotides outside the gene matches: 9. CDR1 and CDR2 from the germline V gene are SGHRS and YFSETQ. The length of the CDR3 is 18 residues. The CDR3 reads CASRKGTSGRSGTDTQYF. The CDR3 region has the DNA TGCGCCAGCAGGAAGGGGACTAGCGGGAGAAGTGGCACAGATACGCAGTATTTT.

The rearrangement uses TRBV14 and TRBJ1-2; D is undetermined. The CDR3 has 14 amino acids. V lost 1 base to trimming and J lost 4 bases, with 10 bases between them. Germline V gene sequence: CDR1 SGHDN, CDR2 FVKESK. Written as DNA, the CDR3 is TGTGCCAGCAGCCAAGGCGGTCCGGGCTATGGCTACACCTTC. It translates to CASSQGGPGYGYTF. Together with reference TRBV14 and TRBJ1-2, the CDR3 gives the full variable domain: EAGVTQFPSHSVIEKGQTVTLRCDPISGHDNLYWYRRVMGKEIKFLLHFVKESKQDESGMPNNRFLAERTGGTYSTLKVQPAELEDSGVYFCASSQGGPGYGYTFGSGTRLTVV.

The rearrangement joins TRBV15 to TRBJ1-4; 9 bases line up with TRBD1. The CDR3 consists of 16 residues. Germline assignment: CDR1 LNHNV and CDR2 YYDKDF (reference sequence). Trimming at V came to 0 bases and at J to 8 bases, leaving 7 bases not matched to a gene. CDR3 loop: CATSRDGGQGAEKLFF. The DNA of the CDR3 is TGTGCCACCAGCAGAGACGGGGGACAGGGCGCAGAAAAACTGTTTTTT.

The chain joins TRBV18 to TRBJ2-7, with 10 bases identical to TRBD2. CDR1 is KGHSH, CDR2 LQKENI, per germline. Trimming removed 3 bases from V and 5 bases from J; junction bases left unmatched: 4. This CDR3 region has 14 residues. Here the CDR3 reads CASSPTSGNNEQYF. The CDR3 DNA reads TGTGCCAGCTCACCTACTAGCGGGAACAACGAGCAGTACTTC.

J is TRBJ2-7 and V is TRBV7-8; TRBD2 matches at 9 bases. V trimming: 2 bases; J trimming: 6 bases; junction bases outside the gene matches: 20. CDR1 is SGHVS and CDR2 is FQNEAQ in the germline V gene. This CDR3 contains 19 residues. CDR3 coding DNA: TGTGCCAGCAGCTTATACTCCAAGTGGGGCGGGAGGGAGGTCGGCGAGCAGTACTTC. Amino acids: CASSLYSKWGGREVGEQYF.

This sequence joins TRBV29-1 and TRBJ2-5; 9 nucleotides align to TRBD2. CDR3 length equals 14 residues. V lost 1 base and J lost 8; bases outside the gene matches: 8. CDR1 is SQVTM and CDR2 is ANQGSEA in the germline V gene. This CDR3 reads CSVEVVAGESTQYF. CDR3 nucleotide sequence: TGCAGCGTTGAAGTGGTAGCGGGAGAATCAACCCAGTACTTC.

The genes are TRBV12-5 and TRBJ2-7, with D possibly called TRBD1 or TRBD2 (5 bases each). CDR3 length: 13 residues. The V gene's germline CDR1 is LGHNT and CDR2 FRNRAP. V was clipped by 1 base and J by 6 bases, with 10 bases between them. CDR3 nucleotide sequence: TGTGCTAGTGGTTTGGACGTGGGGGTCGAGCAGTACTTC. As protein: CASGLDVGVEQYF.

V and J are TRBV4-1 and TRBJ2-1; 7 bases match TRBD1. The CDR3 contains 16 residues. Germline loops: CDR1 MGHRA, CDR2 YSYEKL. J gave up 8 bases and V 0 bases, and 10 bases lay outside the gene matches. In nucleotides, the CDR3 is TGCGCCAGCAGCCAAGAGCGCGACAGGGCAGTTGATGAGCAGTTCTTC. Residues: CASSQERDRAVDEQFF.

The table lists this clone with a count of one. The gene calls are TRBV15 and TRBJ2-3, with D possibly being TRBD1 (6 bases). The germline gives CDR1 LNHNV, CDR2 YYDKDF (reference sequence). Trimming left V 5 bases short and J 0 bases short, with 18 bases between. CDR3 length: 17 amino acids. In nucleotides, the CDR3 is TGTGCCACCAGCGCCTTCGGGACACCTACTAGCACAGATACGCAGTATTTT. Protein product: CATSAFGTPTSTDTQYF.

The rearrangement links TRBV3-1 (or the pseudogene TRBV3-2) to TRBJ1-2, with a weak D call TRBD1 (5 bases). V lost 1 base, J lost 8 bases, and 11 bases lay in between. Germline V gene sequence: CDR1 LGHDT, CDR2 YNNKEL (reference sequence). The CDR3 is 13 amino acids. The CDR3 DNA follows: TGTGCCAGCAGCCAAGTTTCAGGGTTCGGCTACACCTTC. This gives the protein CASSQVSGFGYTF.